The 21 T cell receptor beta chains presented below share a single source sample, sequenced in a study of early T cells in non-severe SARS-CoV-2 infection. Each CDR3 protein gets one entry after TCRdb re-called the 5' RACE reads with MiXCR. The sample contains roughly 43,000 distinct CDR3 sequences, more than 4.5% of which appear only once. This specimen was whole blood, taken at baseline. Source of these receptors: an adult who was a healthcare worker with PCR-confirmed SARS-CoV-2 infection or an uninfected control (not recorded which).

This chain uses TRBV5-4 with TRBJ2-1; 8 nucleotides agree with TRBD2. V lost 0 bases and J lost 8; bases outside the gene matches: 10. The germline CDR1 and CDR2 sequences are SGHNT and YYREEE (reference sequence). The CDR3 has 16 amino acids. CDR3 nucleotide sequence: TGTGCCAGCAGCTTGGTTAGCGGGGAGGGCCGGGATGAGCAGTTCTTC. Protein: CASSLVSGEGRDEQFF.

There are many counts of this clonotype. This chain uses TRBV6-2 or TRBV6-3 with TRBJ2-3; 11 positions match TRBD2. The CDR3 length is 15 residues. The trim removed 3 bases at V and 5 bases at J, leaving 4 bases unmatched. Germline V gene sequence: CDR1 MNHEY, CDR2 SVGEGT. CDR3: CASSYTSGSGDTQYF. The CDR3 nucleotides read TGTGCCAGCAGTTATACTAGCGGGAGCGGAGATACGCAGTATTTT.

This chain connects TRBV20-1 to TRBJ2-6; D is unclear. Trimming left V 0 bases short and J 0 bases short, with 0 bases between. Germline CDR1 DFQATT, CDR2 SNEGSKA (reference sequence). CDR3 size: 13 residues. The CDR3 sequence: CSARDSGANVLTF. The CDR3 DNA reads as TGCAGTGCTAGAGACTCTGGGGCCAACGTCCTGACTTTC.

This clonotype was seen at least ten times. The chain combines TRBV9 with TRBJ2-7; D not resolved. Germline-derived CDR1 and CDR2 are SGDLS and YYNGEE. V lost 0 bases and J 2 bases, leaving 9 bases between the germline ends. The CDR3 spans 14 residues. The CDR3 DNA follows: TGTGCCAGCAGCGTAGGGACCAACGCCTACGAGCAGTACTTC. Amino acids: CASSVGTNAYEQYF.

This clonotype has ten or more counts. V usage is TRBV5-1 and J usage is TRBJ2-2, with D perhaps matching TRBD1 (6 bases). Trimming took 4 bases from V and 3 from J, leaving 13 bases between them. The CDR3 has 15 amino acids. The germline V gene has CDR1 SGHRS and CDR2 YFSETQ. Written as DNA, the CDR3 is TGCGCCAGCAGCCAGGCCGAGGGGGACACCGGGGAGCTGTTTTTT. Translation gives CASSQAEGDTGELFF.

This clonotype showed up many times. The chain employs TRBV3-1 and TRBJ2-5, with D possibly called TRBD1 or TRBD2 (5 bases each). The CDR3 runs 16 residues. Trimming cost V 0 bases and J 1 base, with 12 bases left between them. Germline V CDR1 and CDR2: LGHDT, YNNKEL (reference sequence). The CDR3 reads CASSQDERDLQETQYF. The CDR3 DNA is TGTGCCAGCAGCCAAGATGAACGGGACCTCCAAGAGACCCAGTACTTC.

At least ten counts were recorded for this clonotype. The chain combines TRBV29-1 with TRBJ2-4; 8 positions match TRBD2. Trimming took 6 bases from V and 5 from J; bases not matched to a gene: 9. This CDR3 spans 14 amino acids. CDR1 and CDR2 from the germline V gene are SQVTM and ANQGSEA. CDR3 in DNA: TGCAGCGTGGACGGGAGGGACGGACAAAACATTCAGTACTTC. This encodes CSVDGRDGQNIQYF.

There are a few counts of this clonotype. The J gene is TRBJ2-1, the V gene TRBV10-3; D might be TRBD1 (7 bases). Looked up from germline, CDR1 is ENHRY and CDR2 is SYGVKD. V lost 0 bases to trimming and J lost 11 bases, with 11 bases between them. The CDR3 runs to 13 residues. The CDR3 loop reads CAISESEGAKQFF. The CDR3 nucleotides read TGTGCCATCAGTGAGTCGGAGGGGGCAAAGCAGTTCTTC.

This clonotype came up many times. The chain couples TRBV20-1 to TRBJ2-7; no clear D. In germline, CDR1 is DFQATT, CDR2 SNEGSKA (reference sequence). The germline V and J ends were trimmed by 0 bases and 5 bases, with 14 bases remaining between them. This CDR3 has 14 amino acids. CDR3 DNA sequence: TGCAGTGCTAGAGATGCGGAGAACCCTAACGAGCAGTACTTC. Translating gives CSARDAENPNEQYF.

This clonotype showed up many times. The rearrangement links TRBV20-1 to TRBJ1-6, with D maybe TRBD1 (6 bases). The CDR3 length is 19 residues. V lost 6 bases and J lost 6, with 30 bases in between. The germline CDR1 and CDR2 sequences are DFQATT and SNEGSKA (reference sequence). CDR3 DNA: TGCAGTGCGAGGCAACAGTATGGGGGCGCAAACCCCCTTAATTCACCCCTCCACTTT. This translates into CSARQQYGGANPLNSPLHF.

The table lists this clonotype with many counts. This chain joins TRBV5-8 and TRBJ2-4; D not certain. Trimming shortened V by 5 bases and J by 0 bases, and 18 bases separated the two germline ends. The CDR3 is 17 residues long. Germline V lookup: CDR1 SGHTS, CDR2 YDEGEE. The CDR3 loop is CASSQKVRPEAKNIQYF. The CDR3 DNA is TGTGCCAGCAGTCAGAAGGTGCGGCCTGAAGCCAAAAACATTCAGTACTTC.

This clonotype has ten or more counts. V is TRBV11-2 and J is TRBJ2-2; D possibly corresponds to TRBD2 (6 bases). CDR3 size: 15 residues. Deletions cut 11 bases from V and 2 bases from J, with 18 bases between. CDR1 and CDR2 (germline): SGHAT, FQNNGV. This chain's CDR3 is CAAFFRDSNTGELFF. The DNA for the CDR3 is TGTGCCGCATTCTTCAGGGACTCCAACACCGGGGAGCTGTTTTTT.

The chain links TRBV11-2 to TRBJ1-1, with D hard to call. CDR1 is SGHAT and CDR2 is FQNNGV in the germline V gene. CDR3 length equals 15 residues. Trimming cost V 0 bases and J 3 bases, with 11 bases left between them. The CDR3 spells CASSLDPRPDTEAFF. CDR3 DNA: TGTGCCAGCAGCTTAGATCCAAGACCGGACACTGAAGCTTTCTTT.

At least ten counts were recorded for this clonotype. This CDR3 reads CASTAGLANTEAFF. CDR3 DNA sequence: TGTGCCAGCACCGCGGGACTCGCGAACACTGAAGCTTTCTTT. This chain uses TRBV12-3 or TRBV12-4 with TRBJ1-1; D possibly corresponds to TRBD1 (5 bases). The V end was cut by 7 bases, the J end by 1 base, with 13 bases between. The CDR3 has 14 amino acids.

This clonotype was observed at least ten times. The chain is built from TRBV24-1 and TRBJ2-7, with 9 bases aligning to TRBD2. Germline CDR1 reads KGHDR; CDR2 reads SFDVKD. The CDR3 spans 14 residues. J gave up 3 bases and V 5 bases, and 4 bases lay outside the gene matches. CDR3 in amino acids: CATSGASGIYEQYF. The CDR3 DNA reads TGTGCCACCAGTGGGGCTAGCGGGATCTACGAGCAGTACTTC.

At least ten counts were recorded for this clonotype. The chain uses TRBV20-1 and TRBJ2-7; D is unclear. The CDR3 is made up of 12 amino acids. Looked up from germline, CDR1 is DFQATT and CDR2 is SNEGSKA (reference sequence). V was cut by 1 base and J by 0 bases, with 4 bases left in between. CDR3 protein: CSARGHSYEQYF. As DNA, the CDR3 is TGCAGTGCTAGAGGACACTCCTACGAGCAGTACTTC.

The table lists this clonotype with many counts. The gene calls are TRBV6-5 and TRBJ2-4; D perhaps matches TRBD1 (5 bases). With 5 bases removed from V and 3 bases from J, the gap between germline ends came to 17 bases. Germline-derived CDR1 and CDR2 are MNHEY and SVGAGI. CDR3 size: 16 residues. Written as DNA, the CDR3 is TGTGCCAGCAGTCGAGGAGCCCCGCAGGGCAAAAACATTCAGTACTTC. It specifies CASSRGAPQGKNIQYF.

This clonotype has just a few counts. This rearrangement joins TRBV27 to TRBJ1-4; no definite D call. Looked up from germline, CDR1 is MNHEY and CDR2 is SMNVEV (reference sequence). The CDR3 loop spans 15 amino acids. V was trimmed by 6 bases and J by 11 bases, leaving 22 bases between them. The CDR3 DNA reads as TGTGCCAGCAGAGCCGAAGGGCTCCCGCGCAAGAAACTGTTTTTT. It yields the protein CASRAEGLPRKKLFF. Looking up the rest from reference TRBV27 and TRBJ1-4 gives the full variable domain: EAQVTQNPRYLITVTGKKLTVTCSQNMNHEYMSWYRQDPGLGLRQIYYSMNVEVTDKGDVPEGYKVSRKEKRNFPLILESPSPNQTSLYFCASRAEGLPRKKLFFGSGTQLSVL.

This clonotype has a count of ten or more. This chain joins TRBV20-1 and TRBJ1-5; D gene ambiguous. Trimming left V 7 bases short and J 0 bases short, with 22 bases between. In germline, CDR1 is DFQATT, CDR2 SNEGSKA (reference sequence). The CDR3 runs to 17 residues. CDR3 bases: TGCAGTGTTCCATTCCACGGATCTTTGTATAGCAATCAGCCCCAGCATTTT. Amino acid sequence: CSVPFHGSLYSNQPQHF.

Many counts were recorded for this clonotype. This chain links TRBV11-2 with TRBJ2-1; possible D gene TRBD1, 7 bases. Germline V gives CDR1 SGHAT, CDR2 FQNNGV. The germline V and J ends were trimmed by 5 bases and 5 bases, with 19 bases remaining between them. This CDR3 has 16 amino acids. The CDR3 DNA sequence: TGTGCCAGCAGCCCCGAGGGGGGACAGATGAACAATGAGCAGTTCTTC. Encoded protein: CASSPEGGQMNNEQFF.

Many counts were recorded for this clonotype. The chain's CDR3 is CASSPTVWRGGQPQHF. The CDR3 bases are TGTGCCAGCAGTCCTACGGTGTGGAGGGGCGGTCAGCCCCAGCATTTT. This rearrangement joins TRBV28 to TRBJ1-5; maybe TRBD1 (5 bases). V lost 5 bases and J lost 6, with 20 bases in between. Germline V gives CDR1 MDHEN, CDR2 SYDVKM. The CDR3 consists of 16 residues.